This is a list of T cell receptor beta chains from one sample in a study of Ad26.COV2.S vaccination and SARS-CoV-2 variants. TCRdb's copy holds only in-frame clones and misses some; the assay was immunoSEQ multiplex PCR. Counted here are 400,000 to 450,000 clones, more than 80% occurring once; the ten biggest clones make up roughly an eighth. Specimen: peripheral blood, collected in a trial of Ad26.COV2.S vaccine versus placebo. These receptor sequences come from a person between 18 and 59 years old who received the Ad26.COV2.S COVID-19 vaccine or a placebo. Both conserved end residues are part of each CDR3. The order of the fields is J gene, V gene, CDR3 length, D gene, CDR3 protein, CDR3 DNA. D genes are given only for firm matches.

>TRBJ1-1|TRBV2|17|-
CASTKPGQSIGNTEAFF
TGTGCCAGCACGAAACCGGGACAATCAATTGGGAACACTGAAGCTTTCTTT
>TRBJ1-5|TRBV30|15|-
CAWSGPWIGNQPQHF
TGTGCCTGGAGTGGACCATGGATTGGGAATCAGCCCCAGCATTTT
>TRBJ2-5|TRBV7-2|14|-
CASSSIMYQETQYF
TGTGCCAGCAGCTCGATCATGTACCAAGAGACCCAGTACTTC
>TRBJ2-7|TRBV3-1/TRBV3-2|15|-
CASSQDLQERGEQYF
TGTGCCAGCAGCCAAGACTTACAGGAGCGTGGCGAGCAGTACTTC
>TRBJ2-7|TRBV6-6|13|TRBD2
CASSGLADYEQYF
TGTGCCAGCAGCGGACTAGCGGACTACGAGCAGTACTTC
>TRBJ2-3|TRBV5-4|16|-
CASSLGSTVSTDTQYF
TGTGCCAGCAGCTTGGGTTCCACGGTTAGCACAGATACGCAGTATTTT
>TRBJ2-1|TRBV6-5|12|-
CASSRRGDEQFF
TGTGCCAGCAGCCGTCGGGGAGATGAGCAGTTCTTC
>TRBJ2-1|TRBV4-3|19|TRBD2
CASSQGIIAGGPEYNEQFF
TGCGCCAGCAGCCAAGGCATAATAGCGGGAGGGCCGGAGTACAATGAGCAGTTCTTC
>TRBJ1-1|TRBV19|13|-
CASSTQGNTEAFF
TGTGCCAGTAGTACACAAGGGAACACTGAAGCTTTCTTT
>TRBJ1-1|TRBV9|12|-
CASSLLNTEAFF
TGTGCCAGCAGCCTCCTGAACACTGAAGCTTTCTTT
>TRBJ2-1|TRBV11-2|17|TRBD2
CASSLEGLAGAYNEQFF
TGTGCCAGCAGCTTAGAGGGGCTAGCGGGAGCCTACAATGAGCAGTTCTTC
>TRBJ2-2|TRBV4-3|17|-
CASSQDSHGANTGELFF
TGCGCCAGCAGCCAAGATTCCCACGGAGCGAACACCGGGGAGCTGTTTTTT
>TRBJ1-4|TRBV10-3|15|-
CAISESNGEGEKLFF
TGTGCCATCAGTGAGTCGAACGGGGAGGGGGAAAAACTGTTTTTT
>TRBJ2-1|TRBV5-1|17|TRBD1
CASSFGTGQGAHNEQFF
TGCGCCAGCAGCTTTGGGACGGGACAGGGGGCCCACAATGAGCAGTTCTTC